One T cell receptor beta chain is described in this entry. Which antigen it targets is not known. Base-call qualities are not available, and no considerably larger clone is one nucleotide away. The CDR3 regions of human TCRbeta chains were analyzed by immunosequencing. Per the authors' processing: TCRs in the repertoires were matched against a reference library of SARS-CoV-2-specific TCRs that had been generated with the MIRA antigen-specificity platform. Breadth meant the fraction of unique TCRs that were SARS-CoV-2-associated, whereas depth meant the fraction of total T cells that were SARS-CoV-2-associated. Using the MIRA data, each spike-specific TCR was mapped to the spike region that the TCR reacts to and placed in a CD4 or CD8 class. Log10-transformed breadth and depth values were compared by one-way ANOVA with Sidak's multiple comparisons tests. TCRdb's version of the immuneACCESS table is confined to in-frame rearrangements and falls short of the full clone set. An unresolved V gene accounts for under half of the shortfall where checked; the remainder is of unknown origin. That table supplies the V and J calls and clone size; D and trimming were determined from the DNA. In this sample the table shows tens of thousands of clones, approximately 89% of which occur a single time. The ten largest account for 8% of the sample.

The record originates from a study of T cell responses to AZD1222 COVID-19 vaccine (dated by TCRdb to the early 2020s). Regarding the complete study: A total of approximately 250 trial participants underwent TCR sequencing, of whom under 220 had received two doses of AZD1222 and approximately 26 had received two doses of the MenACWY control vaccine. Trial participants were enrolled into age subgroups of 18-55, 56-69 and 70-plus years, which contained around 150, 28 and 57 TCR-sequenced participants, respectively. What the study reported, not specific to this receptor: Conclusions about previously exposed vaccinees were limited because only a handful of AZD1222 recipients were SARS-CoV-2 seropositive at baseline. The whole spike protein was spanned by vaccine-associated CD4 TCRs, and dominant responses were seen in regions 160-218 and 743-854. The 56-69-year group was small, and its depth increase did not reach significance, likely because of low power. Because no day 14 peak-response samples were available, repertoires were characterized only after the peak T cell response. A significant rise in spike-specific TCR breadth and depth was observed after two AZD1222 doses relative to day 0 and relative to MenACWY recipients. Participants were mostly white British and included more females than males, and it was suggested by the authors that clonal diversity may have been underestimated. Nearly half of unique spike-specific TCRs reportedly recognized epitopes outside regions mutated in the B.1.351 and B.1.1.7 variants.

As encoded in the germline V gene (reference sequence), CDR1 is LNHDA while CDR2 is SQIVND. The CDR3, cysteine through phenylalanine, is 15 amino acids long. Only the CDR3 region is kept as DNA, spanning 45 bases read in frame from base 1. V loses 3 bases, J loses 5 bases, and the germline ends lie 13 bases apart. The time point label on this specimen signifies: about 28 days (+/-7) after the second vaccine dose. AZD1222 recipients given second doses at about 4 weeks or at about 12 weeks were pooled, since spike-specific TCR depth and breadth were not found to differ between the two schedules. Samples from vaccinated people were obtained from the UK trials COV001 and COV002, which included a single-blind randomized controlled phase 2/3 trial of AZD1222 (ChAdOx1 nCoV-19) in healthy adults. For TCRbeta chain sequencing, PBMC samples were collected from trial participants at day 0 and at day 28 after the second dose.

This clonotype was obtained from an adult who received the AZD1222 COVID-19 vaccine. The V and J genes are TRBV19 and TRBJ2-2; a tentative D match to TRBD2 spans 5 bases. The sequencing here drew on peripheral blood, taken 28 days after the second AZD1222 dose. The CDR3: CASSIVGVRTGELFF. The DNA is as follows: TGTGCCAGTAGTATCGTGGGAGTGAGAACCGGGGAGCTGTTTTTT.